Listed here are 20 T cell receptor beta chains from one sample, sequenced in a study of blood T cell repertoires in COVID-19. Method: immunoSEQ multiplex PCR; TCRdb's copy keeps in-frame clones and lacks some. The sample records a few hundred thousand clones, 85% to 90% being singletons. The material sequenced was peripheral blood. The receptors were gathered from a woman aged 35 to 49 with acute or convalescent COVID-19.

The chain joins TRBV7-9 to TRBJ2-3; a possible D gene is TRBD1 (6 bases). Looked up from germline, CDR1 is SEHNR and CDR2 is FQNEAQ (reference sequence). The CDR3 covers 19 residues. V was clipped by 5 bases and J by 2 bases, with 26 bases between them. The CDR3 nucleotides read TGTGCCAGCAGCCCCCGAATACAGGGAATCCAGCAATACACAGATACGCAGTATTTT. Translated, it gives CASSPRIQGIQQYTDTQYF.

The V and J genes are TRBV27 and TRBJ2-1; D might be TRBD1 (6 bases). Looked up from germline, CDR1 is MNHEY and CDR2 is SMNVEV (reference sequence). There are 16 residues in the CDR3. Trimming took 9 bases from V and 3 from J, leaving 21 bases between them. The CDR3 region is CASNAQGDTYYNEQFF. CDR3 DNA: TGTGCCAGTAACGCCCAAGGGGACACTTACTACAATGAGCAGTTCTTC.

V and J are TRBV25-1 and TRBJ1-1; maybe TRBD1 (5 bases). There are 14 residues in the CDR3. The germline V gene has CDR1 MGHDK and CDR2 SYGVNS. Trimming left V 4 bases short and J 4 bases short, with 13 bases between. The CDR3 DNA sequence: TGTGCCAGCAGTGGGACAACGGGGGTCACTGAAGCTTTCTTT. Its translation: CASSGTTGVTEAFF.

This clone was found once. The chain is built from TRBV6-4 and TRBJ1-1, with TRBD1 matching 10 bases. Germline V CDR1 and CDR2: MRHNA, SNTAGT. The CDR3 sequence is 15 residues long. Losses at the gene ends were 6 bases for V and 4 bases for J; bases not matched to a gene: 8. CDR3 loop: CASRRQGARGTEAFF. CDR3 coding DNA: TGTGCCAGCAGAAGACAGGGGGCCAGGGGCACTGAAGCTTTCTTT.

This sequence joins TRBV11-2 and TRBJ2-4; a weak D match, TRBD1 (6 bases). Trimming stripped 5 bases from V and 0 bases from J, with 23 bases between. This CDR3 is 19 amino acids long. CDR1 SGHAT and CDR2 FQNNGV come from the germline V gene. CDR3 coding DNA: TGTGCCAGCAGCGCCAGGCCCCCAACAGGGACCTTAGCCAAAAACATTCAGTACTTC. This encodes CASSARPPTGTLAKNIQYF.

This clone has only a few counts. The chain recombines TRBV19 with TRBJ1-3; tentative D call: TRBD1 (6 bases). Germline V CDR1 and CDR2: LNHDA, SQIVND (reference sequence). Trimming took 3 bases from V and 0 from J, leaving 12 bases between them. CDR3 length: 16 residues. CDR3 in amino acids: CASSMGHLFSGNTIYF. In DNA form, the CDR3 reads TGTGCCAGTAGTATGGGACACCTGTTCTCTGGAAACACCATATATTTT.

The V and J genes are TRBV19 and TRBJ2-1, with D possibly TRBD2 on 5 matching bases. V gave up 5 bases and J gave up 6 bases, with 8 bases separating them. The V gene's germline CDR1 is LNHDA and CDR2 SQIVND (reference sequence). This CDR3 spans 12 amino acids. The CDR3 DNA sequence: TGTGCCAGTAGTTACGGGATCAATGAGCAGTTCTTC. This encodes CASSYGINEQFF.

V and J are TRBV5-1 and TRBJ2-5, with a possible D match to TRBD1 (5 bases). Trimming took 0 bases from V and 7 from J, leaving 16 bases between them. The CDR3 is 15 residues long. In germline, CDR1 is SGHRS, CDR2 YFSETQ. The CDR3 DNA is TGCGCCAGCAGCTTGGCCATGAACAGGTGGGGGACCCAGTACTTC. Its translation: CASSLAMNRWGTQYF.

The chain has TRBV10-1 and TRBJ1-2; 10 positions match TRBD1. Germline loops: CDR1 WNHNN, CDR2 SYGVQD (reference sequence). Trimming cost V 5 bases and J 6 bases; bases outside gene matches: 3. The CDR3 is 13 residues long. The CDR3 DNA follows: TGCGCCAGCAGTACCGGGACAGGGGATGGCTACACCTTC. The encoded protein is CASSTGTGDGYTF.

V and J are TRBV23-1 and TRBJ2-7, with TRBD1 as a possible D gene (5 bases). TRBV23-1 is identified as an open reading frame with a role that is uncertain. With 4 bases removed from V and 2 bases from J, the gap between germline ends came to 12 bases. The CDR3 is 14 residues long. CDR3 in DNA: TGCGCCAGCAGTCGGGCACGACAGCCCTACGAGCAGTACGTC. This translates into CASSRARQPYEQYV.

V is TRBV5-1 and J is TRBJ1-2; weak D call: TRBD1 (6 bases). The CDR3 runs 14 residues. V was clipped by 0 bases and J by 4 bases, with 10 bases between them. Germline-derived CDR1 and CDR2 are SGHRS and YFSETQ. DNA for the CDR3: TGCGCCAGCAGCTTGGAGGACAGTATCTATGGCTACACCTTC. It yields the protein CASSLEDSIYGYTF.

This clone was picked up one time. The rearrangement links TRBV12-3 or TRBV12-4 to TRBJ1-2, with D perhaps matching TRBD1 (5 bases). Trimming removed 8 bases at V and 8 bases at J, with 12 bases between. This CDR3 spans 11 amino acids. This chain's CDR3 is CASGHPGGYTF. The DNA of the CDR3 is TGTGCCAGCGGGCACCCAGGGGGCTACACCTTC.

This chain uses TRBV5-1 with TRBJ1-1, with D unresolved. Germline CDR1 is SGHRS and CDR2 is YFSETQ. V was cut by 0 bases and J by 4 bases, with 13 bases left in between. The CDR3 has 15 amino acids. DNA of the CDR3: TGCGCCAGCAGCTTGGACGAGTCGGTGCGCACTGAAGCTTTCTTT. As protein: CASSLDESVRTEAFF.

The J gene is TRBJ2-5, the V gene TRBV6-5, with D maybe TRBD2 (5 bases). CDR3 size: 15 residues. Trimming removed 3 bases at V and 5 bases at J, with 16 bases between. Germline V CDR1 and CDR2: MNHEY, SVGAGI. As DNA, the CDR3 is TGTGCCAGCAGTTATGCCACGGGGAGATTGGAGACCCAGTACTTC. Translating gives CASSYATGRLETQYF.

This chain joins TRBV9 and TRBJ2-2, with a tentative D call TRBD1 (6 bases). The CDR3 has 14 residues. Per the germline V gene, CDR1 is SGDLS and CDR2 is YYNGEE. Trimming left V 0 bases short and J 6 bases short, with 9 bases between. Written as DNA, the CDR3 is TGTGCCAGCAGCGTAGAGGGGGTCTCCGGGGAGCTGTTTTTT. Encoded protein: CASSVEGVSGELFF.

The V and J genes are TRBV25-1 and TRBJ1-4; 8 positions agree with TRBD1. Germline CDR1 and CDR2: MGHDK and SYGVNS. There are 15 residues in the CDR3. The V gene end was trimmed by 6 bases and the J gene end by 2 bases; junction bases not matched to a gene: 5. In DNA, the CDR3 is TGTGCCAGCAGAGCAGGGGGCTTCACTAATGAAAAACTGTTTTTT. Its translation is CASRAGGFTNEKLFF.

The chain uses TRBV27 and TRBJ2-1, with 9 bases identical to TRBD2. Germline V lookup: CDR1 MNHEY, CDR2 SMNVEV (reference sequence). V dropped 8 bases and J dropped 6; count of bases not matched to a gene: 17. The CDR3 runs 17 residues. CDR3 nucleotide sequence: TGTGCCAGCGGCTATCAGGTGGTTACGCGGGGGGGCAATGAGCAGTTCTTC. Protein sequence: CASGYQVVTRGGNEQFF.

This chain connects TRBV24-1 to TRBJ2-1, with 9 bases fitting TRBD2. J lost 0 bases, V lost 4 bases, and 6 bases had no gene match. The CDR3 totals 17 residues. Germline V lookup: CDR1 KGHDR, CDR2 SFDVKD. The CDR3 sequence is CATSDQTSGGSYNEQFF. Here the CDR3 DNA reads TGTGCCACCAGTGACCAGACTAGCGGAGGCTCCTACAATGAGCAGTTCTTC.

This chain joins TRBV6-1 and TRBJ1-4, with D possibly being TRBD1 (6 bases). The ends were cut back, 3 bases at V and 3 bases at J, with 8 bases in the middle. The CDR3 length is 14 residues. CDR1 is MNHNS, CDR2 SASEGT, per germline. The CDR3 protein is CASSDRGANEKLFF. DNA of the CDR3: TGTGCCAGCAGTGACAGGGGAGCTAATGAAAAACTGTTTTTT.

J is TRBJ1-1 and V is TRBV19; TRBD1 might be the D (5 bases). The CDR3 length is 14 residues. CDR1 is LNHDA and CDR2 is SQIVND in the germline V gene (reference sequence). The germline V and J ends were trimmed by 7 bases and 4 bases, with 16 bases remaining between them. The CDR3 spells CASKRARQGTEAFF. The CDR3 coding sequence is TGTGCCAGTAAACGGGCCCGGCAGGGCACTGAAGCTTTCTTT. Combining the CDR3 with reference TRBV19 and TRBJ1-1 gives the whole variable domain DGGITQSPKYLFRKEGQNVTLSCEQNLNHDAMYWYRQDPGQGLRLIYYSQIVNDFQKGDIAEGYSVSREKKESFPLTVTSAQKNPTAFYLCASKRARQGTEAFFGQGTRLTVV.